The T cell receptor (beta chain) described here comes from a study of blood T cell repertoires in COVID-19. Study-wide background: T cells, B-cell-depleted T cells, or PBMCs supplied cDNA or gDNA.

How the authors handled the data: Amplification from reference gene primers served as the basis for estimated nucleated cell counts. Profiled with immunoSEQ multiplex PCR; TCRdb holds only in-frame clones, not every one. V and J calls and clone size are as listed in that table; D and trimming were resolved from the DNA. The profile shows under 300,000 clones, about four fifths of them singletons. Only a few counts were recorded for this clone. The CDR3 is 15 residues long. Between the trimmed V and J ends, which lost 8 bases and 1 base, there was a span of 17 bases. In germline, CDR1 is SGHRS, CDR2 YFSETQ.

V is TRBV5-1 and J is TRBJ2-3; tentatively, D is TRBD2 (6 bases). Sequencing input: peripheral blood. This sequence was found in a woman aged 18-29 years with acute or convalescent COVID-19. CDR3 sequence reads: CASCHTGVGTDTQYF. The CDR3 bases are TGCGCCAGTTGTCACACGGGGGTGGGCACAGATACGCAGTATTTT.